Sequencing of this T cell receptor beta chain was carried out in a study of blood T cells in healthy people across ages. Combining a sample-barcoded 5' primer with a J-beta primer mix, a second PCR ran for about 7 to 11 cycles. Sequencing of every sample gave 2.5 million or more CDR3-containing paired-end reads. One entry per CDR3 protein results from TCRdb running MiXCR on the 5' RACE reads. The sample consists of some 1,800,000 distinct CDR3 sequences, roughly two fifths of them appearing once. Trimming removed 4 bases at V and 4 bases at J, with 7 bases between. The CDR3 has 12 amino acids. The rearrangement joins TRBV12-3 or TRBV12-4 to TRBJ2-5; D may be TRBD2 (5 bases). Sample: blood. The TCR was taken from a human donor in good health. Here the CDR3 reads CASSWTRETQYF. CDR3 coding DNA: TGTGCCAGCAGTTGGACTCGAGAGACCCAGTACTTC.